This T cell receptor beta chain was documented in a study of post-analysis software for immune sequencing data. The study's findings and limits: Multiple sclerosis patients had significantly lower normalized Chao1 diversity than controls. Comparison of patients with controls showed five TRBV segments more frequent in patients, TRBV5-6, TRBV5-1 and TRBV20-1 among them.

For this clonotype: Its antigen is currently unknown.

Incorporated into the TCR beta cDNA libraries were unique molecular identifiers, which served to reduce PCR and sequencing biases. The authors obtained 540,000 or so cDNA molecules from approximately 0.95 to 9.8 million T cells. TCRdb redid the calling of the PCR reads with MiXCR, one entry per CDR3 protein. The sample consists of 450,000 to 650,000 distinct CDR3 sequences, roughly 46% of them appearing once. This CDR3 contains 14 residues. Germline CDR1 DFQATT, CDR2 SNEGSKA (reference sequence). Losses at the gene ends were 6 bases for V and 5 bases for J; bases not matched to a gene: 11. The source material was blood. The chain recombines TRBV20-1 with TRBJ2-5; 8 nucleotides agree with TRBD2. The sequence came from a girl between 5 and 17 years old with multiple sclerosis. The CDR3 reads CSATNRGGRETQYF. DNA for the CDR3: TGCAGTGCCACGAATCGGGGGGGCCGTGAGACCCAGTACTTC.